The rows below give T cell receptor beta chains drawn from one sample of a study of regulatory T cells in long-lasting Graves disease. TCRdb processed the multiplex PCR reads anew with MiXCR; each CDR3 protein has one entry. This table holds 500,000 or so distinct CDR3 sequences, 14% found once. The sample also formed part of further work on T cells in Graves' hyperthyroidism and ophthalmopathy.

This specimen consisted of peripheral blood mononuclear cells (PBMCs), obtained at new diagnosis, from a patient treated with antithyroid drugs. The receptor source for this set is a woman between 50 and 59 years old with Graves disease. The CDR3 runs from the conserved cysteine through the conserved F or W. A D gene is named only where the DNA matches it firmly. Size values are once, few and many counts, or a class for expanded clones, and some rows have none.

v_call	j_call	clone_size	d_call	cdr3_nt	cdr3_aa
TRBV29-1	TRBJ2-1	many	TRBD1	TGCAGCGTTGAAACCCAGGGGGCCTACAATGAGCAGTTCTTC	CSVETQGAYNEQFF
TRBV20-1	TRBJ2-7	many	TRBD2	TGCAGTGCTTCCCGTAGCGGGAGCTCCTACGAGCAGTACTTC	CSASRSGSSYEQYF
TRBV3-1	TRBJ2-4	NA	NA	TGTGCCACCACATCCGGGCCCCCGATAAACATTCAGTACTTC	CATTSGPPINIQYF
TRBV27	TRBJ2-7	few	NA	TGTGCCAGCAGCCGGGGAGGCACGCTCTCCTACGAGCAGTACTTC	CASSRGGTLSYEQYF
TRBV9	TRBJ2-1	few	TRBD1	TGTGCCAGCAGCGTGAGACAGGGCTATGAGCAGTTCTTC	CASSVRQGYEQFF
TRBV12-3/TRBV12-4	TRBJ1-5	many	NA	TGTGCCAGCAGTTGGGGGGATCAGCCCCAGCATTTT	CASSWGDQPQHF
TRBV10-1	TRBJ2-1	many	TRBD2	TGCGCCAGCAAACTTAGCGGGAGTCTCGACAATGAGCAGTTCTTC	CASKLSGSLDNEQFF
TRBV20-1	TRBJ2-5	NA	TRBD2	TGCAGTGCTACGAGACTAGCGGGAGAAGAGACCCAGTACTTC	CSATRLAGEETQYF
TRBV12-3/TRBV12-4	TRBJ2-3	many	TRBD2	TGTGCCAGCAGTTCAAGCCTGGCGGGAGATGATACGCAGTATTTT	CASSSSLAGDDTQYF
TRBV12-3/TRBV12-4	TRBJ2-3	many	NA	TGTGCCAGCACCAGAACGTCCCCTAGCACAGATACGCAGTATTTT	CASTRTSPSTDTQYF
TRBV11-2	TRBJ2-7	many	NA	TGTGCCAGCAGCTTAGCCCGGGTCGAGCAGTACTTC	CASSLARVEQYF
TRBV29-1	TRBJ2-1	many	NA	TGCAGCGTTGTGGGTCAGGGAGAAGGCAATGAGCAGTTCTTC	CSVVGQGEGNEQFF
TRBV3-1	TRBJ1-4	NA	TRBD1	TGTGCCAGCAGCCAAAGACAGGGGTCGGATGAAAAACTGTTTTTT	CASSQRQGSDEKLFF
TRBV3-1	TRBJ2-7	few	TRBD1	TGTGCCAGCAGCCAAGATGGGACAGGGAAACCCTACGAGCAGTACTTC	CASSQDGTGKPYEQYF
TRBV11-2	TRBJ1-2	many	NA	TGTGCCAGCAGCTTCCCTTCGCAGGGAGCTAACTATGGCTACACCTTC	CASSFPSQGANYGYTF
TRBV27	TRBJ2-3	many	NA	TGTGCCAGCAGTTTGCAACAGGTGACAGATACGCAGTATTTT	CASSLQQVTDTQYF
TRBV6-1	TRBJ2-6	few	NA	TGTGCCGGCAGGACTAACTCTGGGGCCAACGTCCTGACTTTC	CAGRTNSGANVLTF
TRBV10-1	TRBJ2-3	many	NA	TGCGCCAGCAGTGAGTCGGGGTTACCTAGCACAGATACGCAGTATTTT	CASSESGLPSTDTQYF
TRBV20-1	TRBJ1-2	few	NA	TGCAGTGCGCGGGGTGGGGGCTATGGCTACACCTTC	CSARGGGYGYTF
TRBV2	TRBJ1-3	few	TRBD1	TGTGCCAGCAGCATCGACAGGGGCGCGCCAAACACCATATATTTT	CASSIDRGAPNTIYF
TRBV2	TRBJ2-2	many	NA	TGTGCCAGCAGTGAAGTGAGGGTTGAGAGCACCGGGGAGCTGTTTTTT	CASSEVRVESTGELFF
TRBV5-6	TRBJ1-2	NA	NA	TGTGCCAGCAGCGTAGAAGAAGACTCTGGCTACACCTTC	CASSVEEDSGYTF
TRBV6-2/TRBV6-3	TRBJ2-7	NA	NA	TGTGCCAGCAGCCAAACCCGCCACTACAACTACGAGCAGTACTTC	CASSQTRHYNYEQYF
TRBV6-5	TRBJ1-4	few	NA	TGTGCCAGCAGTTACGTTTCAGGAGGGGAAAAACTGTTTTTT	CASSYVSGGEKLFF
TRBV28	TRBJ1-1	few	TRBD1	TGTGCCAGCAGGGCCAGGGGGAGTGCTTTCTTT	CASRARGSAFF
TRBV29-1	TRBJ1-4	many	NA	TGCAGCGTTTCAGGGGTGGGAGGATCTAATGAAAAACTGTTTTTT	CSVSGVGGSNEKLFF
TRBV3-1	TRBJ2-7	NA	NA	TGTGCCAGCAGCCACGCTGGGGGGACAAAGGGAACCTACGAGCAGTACTTC	CASSHAGGTKGTYEQYF
TRBV6-1	TRBJ2-3	NA	TRBD2	TGTGCCAGCGGAGTAGCGGGGGAGAGAGATACGCAGTATTTT	CASGVAGERDTQYF
TRBV2	TRBJ2-1	many	NA	TGTGCCAGCAGTGAACTTCCTAACCAGGGGACGGTGGTAGGTGAGCAGTTCTTC	CASSELPNQGTVVGEQFF
TRBV9	TRBJ2-2	many	TRBD2	TGTGCCAGCAGCGGCAGCGGGAGACCCCGAAGCGGGGAGCTGTTTTTT	CASSGSGRPRSGELFF
TRBV28	TRBJ2-7	many	NA	TGTGCCAGCAGTACTACAGGGATTTTCCTATACGAGCAGTACTTC	CASSTTGIFLYEQYF
TRBV5-1	TRBJ2-2	many	NA	TGCGCCAGCAGTACGAACACCGGGGAGCTGTTTTTT	CASSTNTGELFF
TRBV24-1	TRBJ2-3	many	TRBD2	TGTGCCACCAGTGATTTCCAGCGGGGGATCACAGATACGCAGTATTTT	CATSDFQRGITDTQYF
TRBV30	TRBJ1-2	few	NA	TGTGCCTGGAGGACCGAGGGTGACTATGGCTACACCTTC	CAWRTEGDYGYTF
TRBV2	TRBJ2-5	many	NA	TGTGCCAGCAGCAACCAGGGGCAAGAGACCCAGTACTTC	CASSNQGQETQYF
TRBV2	TRBJ2-2	NA	TRBD2	TGTGCCAGCAGCCCGGGGGGGTCCGGGGAGCTGTTTTTT	CASSPGGSGELFF
TRBV4-1	TRBJ1-1	few	TRBD1	TGCGCCAGCAGCCAAGCCAGGGGGTTAGGAAACACTGAAGCTTTCTTT	CASSQARGLGNTEAFF
TRBV7-9	TRBJ2-1	many	TRBD2	TGTGCCAGCAGGAGTGGGACCAAGACTAGCGGAAGGAATGAGCAGTTCTTC	CASRSGTKTSGRNEQFF
TRBV5-1	TRBJ1-4	many	NA	TGCGCCAGCAGCTTGGCCATGGGTGAAGAAAAACTGTTTTTT	CASSLAMGEEKLFF
TRBV11-2	TRBJ1-3	many	NA	TGTGCCAGCAGCTTTCGGCGGCAGGCCACTGGAAACACCATATATTTT	CASSFRRQATGNTIYF
TRBV5-1	TRBJ1-1	many	TRBD1	TGCGCCAGCAGCTTGGGGACAGGGGCTTGGAACACTGAAGCTTTCTTT	CASSLGTGAWNTEAFF
TRBV10-3	TRBJ2-5	NA	TRBD2	TGTGCCATCAGTGACAGTCTAGCGGGAGTGGGAGGCGTAGAGACCCAGTACTTC	CAISDSLAGVGGVETQYF